This TCR beta chain was found in a study of cytomegalovirus exposure and HLA in healthy donors. 13 Jbeta primers and 60 Vbeta primers were used for the PCR. Measured with immunoSEQ multiplex PCR; TCRdb has only the in-frame clones, and not every one. Among around 120,000 clones listed, approximately 84% were seen once. The germline V gene encodes CDR1 SGHNT and CDR2 YYREEE (reference sequence). The ends were cut back, 1 base at V and 1 base at J, with 6 bases in the middle. The CDR3 sequence is 14 residues long. The receptor comes from a boy younger than 10 in good health and CMV-seronegative. The chain joins TRBV5-4 to TRBJ1-3; D gene uncertain. The sequenced sample consisted of PBMCs. In DNA form, the CDR3 reads TGTGCCAGCAGCTTGCGGGAGTCTGGAAACACCATATATTTT. As protein: CASSLRESGNTIYF.